The 16 T cell receptor beta chains below come from one sample, sequenced in a study of blood T cells in healthy people across ages. A J-beta primer mix and a sample-barcoded 5' primer were used in a second PCR of about 6 to 12 cycles. TCRdb independently ran MiXCR on the 5' RACE reads; one entry per CDR3 protein. The sample yields about 800,000 distinct CDR3 sequences, over 45% seen once. The specimen sequenced was blood. These TCRs come from a man aged 25 to 45 in good health.

The rearrangement uses TRBV27 and TRBJ2-7; 7 nucleotides agree with TRBD1. V was clipped by 2 bases and J by 0 bases; unmatched bases: 7. This CDR3 is built from 16 residues. CDR1 MNHEY and CDR2 SMNVEV come from the germline V gene (reference sequence). The CDR3 coding sequence is TGTGCCAGCAGTTTAGGACCGGGACAGAACTCCTACGAGCAGTACTTC. Translation gives CASSLGPGQNSYEQYF.

This clonotype was found a few times. This rearrangement joins TRBV10-3 to TRBJ1-2; D might be TRBD1 (5 bases). Germline V lookup: CDR1 ENHRY, CDR2 SYGVKD. V lost 3 bases and J lost 4, with 21 bases in between. The CDR3 has 17 residues. CDR3 DNA: TGTGCCATCAGTGACTCTAGAGAGAAGGGCAGGGTCTATGGCTACACCTTC. Translation gives CAISDSREKGRVYGYTF.

This clonotype came up a few times. V usage is TRBV20-1 and J usage is TRBJ2-5, with 11 bases aligning to TRBD1. V shed 3 bases, J shed 5 bases, and the junction held 11 bases outside the gene matches. The germline gives CDR1 DFQATT, CDR2 SNEGSKA (reference sequence). This CDR3 spans 16 amino acids. The CDR3 reads CSASIGTGGRYETQYF. CDR3 in DNA: TGCAGTGCTAGTATTGGGACAGGGGGTCGTTATGAGACCCAGTACTTC.

The gene calls are TRBV25-1 and TRBJ1-2; D might be TRBD1 (5 bases). V lost 8 bases and J 6 bases, leaving 19 bases between the germline ends. Germline V gene sequence: CDR1 MGHDK, CDR2 SYGVNS. The CDR3 covers 14 residues. The CDR3 DNA reads TGTGCCAGCCGTTCTCCTCTGATGGGGGATGGCTACACCTTC. Its translation is CASRSPLMGDGYTF.

This rearrangement joins TRBV9 to TRBJ2-3, with TRBD1 as a possible D gene (6 bases). Trimming cost V 2 bases and J 9 bases, with 16 bases left between them. CDR1 and CDR2 from the germline V gene are SGDLS and YYNGEE. The CDR3 length is 14 residues. As DNA, the CDR3 is TGTGCCAGCAGCGTGGACAGCCTTGAGGACACGCAGTATTTT. Encoded protein: CASSVDSLEDTQYF.

The rearrangement joins TRBV20-1 to TRBJ2-3; 11 nucleotides match TRBD2. V lost 3 bases and J lost 0; bases outside the gene matches: 8. CDR1 and CDR2 (germline): DFQATT, SNEGSKA (reference sequence). The CDR3 has 17 amino acids. CDR3 amino acids: CSASRLAGGLSTDTQYF. The CDR3 nucleotides are TGCAGTGCTAGCCGGCTAGCGGGAGGCCTTAGCACAGATACGCAGTATTTT.

This chain uses TRBV20-1 with TRBJ2-7, with TRBD1 identical over 7 bases. The CDR3 consists of 16 residues. The J segment lost 4 bases and the V segment lost 1 base, leaving 13 bases of the junction unmatched. Germline V gene sequence: CDR1 DFQATT, CDR2 SNEGSKA (reference sequence). The CDR3 loop reads CSARVQGRQGDYEQYF. CDR3 nucleotides: TGCAGTGCTAGAGTGCAAGGCCGACAGGGAGATTACGAGCAGTACTTC.

The chain couples TRBV9 to TRBJ2-5, with 7 bases that match TRBD2. CDR1 is SGDLS, CDR2 YYNGEE, per germline. Trimming cost V 2 bases and J 5 bases; bases outside gene matches: 6. CDR3 length: 14 amino acids. CDR3 in amino acids: CASSVSSGLETQYF. The CDR3, as DNA: TGTGCCAGCAGCGTTTCTAGCGGCCTTGAGACCCAGTACTTC.

The V and J genes are TRBV7-2 and TRBJ2-4; D gene uncertain. The closer fit of TRBJ2-5 to the DNA end suggests the J call may be wrong. The germline V gene encodes CDR1 SGHTA and CDR2 FQGNSA. The CDR3 consists of 13 residues. The CDR3 region is CASSLTKSETQYF. DNA of the CDR3: TGTGCCAGCAGCCTGACCAAGAGTGAGACCCAGTACTTC.

This clonotype showed up just once. The chain couples TRBV7-3 to TRBJ2-4; D is tentatively TRBD1 or TRBD2 (5 bases each). The J call is uncertain, as TRBJ2-7 better fits the DNA end. The germline V gene encodes CDR1 SGHTA and CDR2 FQGTGA. The CDR3 runs to 13 residues. As DNA, the CDR3 is TGTGCCAGCAGCTGGGACCGCCTCAACGAGCAGTACTTC. This gives the protein CASSWDRLNEQYF.

V is TRBV4-1 and J is TRBJ2-7, with 7 nucleotides matching TRBD2. CDR1 is MGHRA and CDR2 is YSYEKL in the germline V gene. The CDR3 spans 17 residues. Germline trimming cut 4 bases from V and 0 bases from J; bases unmatched to any gene: 12. The DNA of the CDR3 is TGCGCCAGCAGCCGATCAGAATCGGGGACTAACTCCTACGAGCAGTACTTC. It specifies CASSRSESGTNSYEQYF.

This chain connects TRBV27 to TRBJ2-7; D is undetermined. Trimming pared 6 bases from V and 3 bases from J, leaving 15 bases between. The CDR3 length is 14 residues. Germline-derived CDR1 and CDR2 are MNHEY and SMNVEV (reference sequence). The CDR3 nucleotides read TGTGCCAGCAGCGACAACCCCGTTTACTACGAGCAGTACTTC. It encodes CASSDNPVYYEQYF.

J is TRBJ2-5 and V is TRBV4-1; the D call may be TRBD1 or TRBD2 (5 bases each). CDR3 length: 13 residues. V was clipped by 8 bases and J by 5 bases, with 15 bases between them. Per the germline V gene, CDR1 is MGHRA and CDR2 is YSYEKL. The CDR3 DNA is TGCGCCAGCGGGGGAATAGAGCCGGAGACCCAGTACTTC. Translation: CASGGIEPETQYF.

This clonotype has a handful of counts. V and J are TRBV15 and TRBJ1-2; a possible D gene is TRBD1 (5 bases). This CDR3 has 14 amino acids. V was cut by 1 base and J by 8 bases, with 14 bases left in between. The germline CDR1 and CDR2 sequences are LNHNV and YYDKDF (reference sequence). The CDR3 region is CATSRGRGVIGYTF. The DNA for the CDR3 is TGTGCCACCAGCAGAGGAAGGGGTGTGATCGGCTACACCTTC.

V usage is TRBV9 and J usage is TRBJ2-5; D remains ambiguous. The J call is uncertain, as TRBJ2-7 better fits the DNA end. This CDR3 region has 15 residues. Germline assignment: CDR1 SGDLS and CDR2 YYNGEE. The CDR3 is CASSVGVDDTYEQYF. The CDR3 nucleotides read TGTGCCAGCAGCGTAGGGGTAGACGACACCTACGAGCAGTACTTC.

CDR3 region: CASSSRSGVSYNEQFF. The CDR3 DNA is TGTGCCAGCAGCTCCCGATCGGGGGTCTCCTACAATGAGCAGTTCTTC. V gene TRBV11-2 combines with J gene TRBJ2-1, with TRBD2 as a possible D gene (6 bases). Deletions cut 4 bases from V and 0 bases from J, with 13 bases between. The germline CDR1 and CDR2 sequences are SGHAT and FQNNGV. This CDR3 contains 16 residues. The entire variable domain, with the rest obtained from reference TRBV11-2 and TRBJ2-1, is as follows: EAGVAQSPRYKIIEKRQSVAFWCNPISGHATLYWYQQILGQGPKLLIQFQNNGVVDDSQLPKDRFSAERLKGVDSTLKIQPAKLEDSAVYLCASSSRSGVSYNEQFFGPGTRLTVL.